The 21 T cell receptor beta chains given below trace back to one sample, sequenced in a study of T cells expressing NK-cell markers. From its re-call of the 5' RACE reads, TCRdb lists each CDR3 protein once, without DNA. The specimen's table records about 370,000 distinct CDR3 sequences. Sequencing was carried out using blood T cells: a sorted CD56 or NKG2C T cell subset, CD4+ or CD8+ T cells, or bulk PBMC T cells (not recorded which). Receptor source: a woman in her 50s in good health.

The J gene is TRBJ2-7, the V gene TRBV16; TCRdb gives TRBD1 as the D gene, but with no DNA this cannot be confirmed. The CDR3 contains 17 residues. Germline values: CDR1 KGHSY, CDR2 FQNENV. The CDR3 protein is CASSPTPGTGNVYEQYF.

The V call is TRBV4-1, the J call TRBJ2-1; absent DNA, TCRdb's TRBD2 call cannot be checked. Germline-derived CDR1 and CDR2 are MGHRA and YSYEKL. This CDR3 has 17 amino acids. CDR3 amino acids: CASSYSSGRAYYNEQFF.

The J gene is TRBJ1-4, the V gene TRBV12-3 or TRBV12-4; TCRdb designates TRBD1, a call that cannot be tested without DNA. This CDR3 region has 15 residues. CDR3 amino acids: CASSDRGGISEKLFF.

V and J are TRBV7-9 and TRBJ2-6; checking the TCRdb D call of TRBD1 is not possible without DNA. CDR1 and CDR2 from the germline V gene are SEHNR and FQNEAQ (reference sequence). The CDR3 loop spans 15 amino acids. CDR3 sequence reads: CASSLVQGKGNVLTF. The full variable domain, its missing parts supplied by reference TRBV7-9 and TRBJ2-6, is DTGVSQNPRHKITKRGQNVTFRCDPISEHNRLYWYRQTLGQGPEFLTYFQNEAQLEKSRLLSDRFSAERPKGSFSTLEIQRTEQGDSAMYLCASSLVQGKGNVLTFGAGSRLTVL.

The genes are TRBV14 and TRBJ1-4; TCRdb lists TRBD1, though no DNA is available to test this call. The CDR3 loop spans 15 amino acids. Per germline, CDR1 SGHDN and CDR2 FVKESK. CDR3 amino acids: CASSHRQGTSEKLFF.

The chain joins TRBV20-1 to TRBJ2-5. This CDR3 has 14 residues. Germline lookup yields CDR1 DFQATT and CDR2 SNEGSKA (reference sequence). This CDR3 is CSAREAGKGETQYF.

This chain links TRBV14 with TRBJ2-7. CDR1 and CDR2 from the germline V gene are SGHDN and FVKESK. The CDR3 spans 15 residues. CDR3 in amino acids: CASSQDVGRDYEQYF. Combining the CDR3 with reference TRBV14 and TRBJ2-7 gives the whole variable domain EAGVTQFPSHSVIEKGQTVTLRCDPISGHDNLYWYRRVMGKEIKFLLHFVKESKQDESGMPNNRFLAERTGGTYSTLKVQPAELEDSGVYFCASSQDVGRDYEQYFGPGTRLTVT.

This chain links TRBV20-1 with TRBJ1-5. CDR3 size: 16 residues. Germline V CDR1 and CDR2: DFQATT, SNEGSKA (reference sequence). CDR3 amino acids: CSAREDNGLQNQPQHF.

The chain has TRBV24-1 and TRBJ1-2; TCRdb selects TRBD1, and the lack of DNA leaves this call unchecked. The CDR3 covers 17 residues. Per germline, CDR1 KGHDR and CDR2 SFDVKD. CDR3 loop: CATSDSWTSKPRDGYTF.

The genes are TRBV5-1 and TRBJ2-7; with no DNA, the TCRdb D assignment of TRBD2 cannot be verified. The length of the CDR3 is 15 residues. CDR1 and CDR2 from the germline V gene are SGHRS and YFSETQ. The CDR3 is CASSLVVAGSGEQYF.

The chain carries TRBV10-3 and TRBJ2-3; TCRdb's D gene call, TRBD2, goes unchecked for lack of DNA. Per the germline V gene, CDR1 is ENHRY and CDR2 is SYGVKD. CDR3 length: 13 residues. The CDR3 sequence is CAIFSGNTDTQYF.

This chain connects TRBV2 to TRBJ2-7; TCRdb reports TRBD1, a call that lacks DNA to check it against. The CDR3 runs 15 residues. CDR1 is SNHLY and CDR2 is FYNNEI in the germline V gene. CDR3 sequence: CASTGGGDRTYEQYF.

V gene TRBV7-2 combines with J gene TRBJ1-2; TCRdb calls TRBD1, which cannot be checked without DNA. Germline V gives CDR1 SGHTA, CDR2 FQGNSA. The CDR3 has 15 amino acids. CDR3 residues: CASSLMAGGRYGYTF.

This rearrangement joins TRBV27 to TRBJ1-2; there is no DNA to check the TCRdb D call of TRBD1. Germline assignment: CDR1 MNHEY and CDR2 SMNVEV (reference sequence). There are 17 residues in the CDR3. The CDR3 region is CASSLRSPGTGNYGYTF.

The CDR3 spells CSARTPGHHTEAFF. The rearrangement uses TRBV20-1 and TRBJ1-1; TCRdb proposes TRBD1, but this gene call is untestable without DNA. The germline V gene has CDR1 DFQATT and CDR2 SNEGSKA (reference sequence). The CDR3 is 14 amino acids.

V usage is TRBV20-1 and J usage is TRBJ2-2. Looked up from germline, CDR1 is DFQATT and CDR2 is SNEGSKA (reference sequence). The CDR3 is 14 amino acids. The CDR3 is CSARVSGQAGELFF.

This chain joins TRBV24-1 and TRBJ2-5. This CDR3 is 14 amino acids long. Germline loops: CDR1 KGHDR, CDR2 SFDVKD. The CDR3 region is CATSDLPSVETQYF.

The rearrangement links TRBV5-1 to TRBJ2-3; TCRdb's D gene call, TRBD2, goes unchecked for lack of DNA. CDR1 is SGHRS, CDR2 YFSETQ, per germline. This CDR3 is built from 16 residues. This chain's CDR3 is CASSLATSGRADTQYF.

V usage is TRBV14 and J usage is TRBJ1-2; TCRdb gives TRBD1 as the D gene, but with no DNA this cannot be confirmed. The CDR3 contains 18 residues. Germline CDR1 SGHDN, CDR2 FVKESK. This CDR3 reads CASSQDVRGLSGQYGYTF.

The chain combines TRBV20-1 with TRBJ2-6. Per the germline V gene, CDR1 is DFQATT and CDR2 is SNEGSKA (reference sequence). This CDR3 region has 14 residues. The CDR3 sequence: CSARVWETANVLTF.

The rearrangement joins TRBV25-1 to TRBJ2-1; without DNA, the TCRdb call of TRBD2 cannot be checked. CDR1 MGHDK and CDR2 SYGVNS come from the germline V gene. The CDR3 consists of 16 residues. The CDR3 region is CASSDPSGSGINEQFF.